This TCR beta chain was recovered during a study of cytomegalovirus exposure and HLA in healthy donors. Study-level background: Genetic ancestry analysis placed approximately 78% of the 350 to 500 donors that were genotyped in the Caucasian-associated cluster. Study observations and caveats: The HLA-A and HLA-B alleles of most subjects were reportedly predicted accurately from TCR beta sequences.

This clone has only a few counts. Its antigen is not known. A multiplex PCR was run with 60 Vbeta primers and 13 Jbeta primers. The table came from immunoSEQ multiplex PCR; TCRdb's copy has only in-frame clones and leaves some out. The data show roughly 60,000 clones, under 80% seen once. The germline V gene encodes CDR1 MNHEY and CDR2 SMNVEV (reference sequence). Trimming cost V 1 base and J 3 bases, with 8 bases left between them. This CDR3 comprises 14 residues. Each donor was nominally healthy when sampled (though unrecorded immune exposures were likely). The chain links TRBV27 to TRBJ2-3; D is possibly TRBD2 (6 bases). This receptor was taken from a woman in her 30s in good health and CMV-seronegative. Sequencing was performed on PBMCs. In nucleotides, the CDR3 is TGTGCCAGCAGTTTATTGGGGGGAACAGATACGCAGTATTTT. Protein sequence: CASSLLGGTDTQYF.